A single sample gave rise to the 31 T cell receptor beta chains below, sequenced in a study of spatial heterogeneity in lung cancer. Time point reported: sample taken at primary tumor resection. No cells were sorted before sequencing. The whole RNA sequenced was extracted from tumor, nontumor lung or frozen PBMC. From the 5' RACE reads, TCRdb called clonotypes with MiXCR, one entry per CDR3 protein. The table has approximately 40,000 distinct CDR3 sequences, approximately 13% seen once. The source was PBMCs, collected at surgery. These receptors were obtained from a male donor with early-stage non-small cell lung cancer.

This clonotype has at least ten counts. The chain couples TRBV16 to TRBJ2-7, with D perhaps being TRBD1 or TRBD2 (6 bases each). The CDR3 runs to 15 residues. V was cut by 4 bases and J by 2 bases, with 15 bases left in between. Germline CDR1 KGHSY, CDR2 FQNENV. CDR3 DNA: TGTGCCAGCAGCCCCCTGGGGGGCTTTACCTACGAGCAGTACTTC. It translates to CASSPLGGFTYEQYF.

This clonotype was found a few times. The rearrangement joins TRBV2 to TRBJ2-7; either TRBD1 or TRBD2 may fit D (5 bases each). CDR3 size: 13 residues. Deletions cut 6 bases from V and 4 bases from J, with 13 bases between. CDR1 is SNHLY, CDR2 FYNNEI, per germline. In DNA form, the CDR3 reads TGTGCCAGCAGGGATGGGGGATTATACGAGCAGTACTTC. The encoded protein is CASRDGGLYEQYF.

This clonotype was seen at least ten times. CDR3 in amino acids: CASTMGANTGELFF. The DNA of the CDR3 is TGTGCCAGCACCATGGGGGCGAACACCGGGGAGCTGTTTTTT. This sequence joins TRBV6-2 or TRBV6-3 and TRBJ2-2; D assignment may be TRBD1 or TRBD2 (5 bases each). CDR3 length: 14 residues. The V gene lost 7 bases and the J gene lost 0 bases, with 9 bases spanning the gap. The germline gives CDR1 MNHEY, CDR2 SVGEGT.

CDR3: CSARGWRFSYEQYF. The CDR3 DNA is TGCAGTGCTAGAGGCTGGCGATTCTCCTACGAGCAGTACTTC. This chain connects TRBV20-1 to TRBJ2-7; no definite D call. The germline V gene encodes CDR1 DFQATT and CDR2 SNEGSKA (reference sequence). The CDR3 is 14 residues long. V was cut by 1 base and J by 0 bases, with 10 bases left in between.

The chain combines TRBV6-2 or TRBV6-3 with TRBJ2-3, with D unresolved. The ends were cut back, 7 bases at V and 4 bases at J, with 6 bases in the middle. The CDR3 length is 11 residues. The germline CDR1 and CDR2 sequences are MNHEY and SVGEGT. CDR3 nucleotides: TGTGCCAGCACTCGAGCAGATACGCAGTATTTT. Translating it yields CASTRADTQYF.

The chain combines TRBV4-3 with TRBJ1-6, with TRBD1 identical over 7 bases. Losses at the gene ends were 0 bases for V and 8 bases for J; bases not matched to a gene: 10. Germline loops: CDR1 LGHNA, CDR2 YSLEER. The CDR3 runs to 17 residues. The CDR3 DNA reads TGCGCCAGCAGCCAAGATCGCCGGACAGGACTGGATTCACCCCTCCACTTT. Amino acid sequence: CASSQDRRTGLDSPLHF.

The CDR3 reads CSVVVLAGGPNSDTQYF. The CDR3 nucleotides are TGCAGCGTTGTTGTACTAGCGGGAGGGCCAAACTCAGATACGCAGTATTTT. V usage is TRBV29-1 and J usage is TRBJ2-3, with 13 bases identical to TRBD2. Looked up from germline, CDR1 is SQVTM and CDR2 is ANQGSEA. The CDR3 is 17 residues long. Trimming removed 4 bases from V and 4 bases from J; junction bases left unmatched: 11.

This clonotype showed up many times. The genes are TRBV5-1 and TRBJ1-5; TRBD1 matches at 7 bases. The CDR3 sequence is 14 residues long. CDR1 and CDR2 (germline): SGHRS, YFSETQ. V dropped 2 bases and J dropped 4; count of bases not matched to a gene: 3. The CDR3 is CASSLTGANQPQHF. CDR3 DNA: TGCGCCAGCAGCTTAACAGGGGCGAATCAGCCCCAGCATTTT.

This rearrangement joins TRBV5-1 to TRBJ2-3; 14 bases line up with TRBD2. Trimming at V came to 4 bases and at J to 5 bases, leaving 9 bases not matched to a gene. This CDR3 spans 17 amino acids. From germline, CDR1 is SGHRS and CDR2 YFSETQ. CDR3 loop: CASSQQGLAGAIDTQYF. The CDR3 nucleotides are TGCGCCAGCAGCCAACAGGGACTAGCGGGAGCGATAGATACGCAGTATTTT.

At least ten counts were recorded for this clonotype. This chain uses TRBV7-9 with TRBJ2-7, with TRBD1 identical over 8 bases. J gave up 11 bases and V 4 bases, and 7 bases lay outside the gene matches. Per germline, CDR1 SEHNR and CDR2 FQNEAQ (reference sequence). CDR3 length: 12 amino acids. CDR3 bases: TGTGCCAGCAGCTCGGACAGGGCTACGGAGTACTTC. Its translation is CASSSDRATEYF.

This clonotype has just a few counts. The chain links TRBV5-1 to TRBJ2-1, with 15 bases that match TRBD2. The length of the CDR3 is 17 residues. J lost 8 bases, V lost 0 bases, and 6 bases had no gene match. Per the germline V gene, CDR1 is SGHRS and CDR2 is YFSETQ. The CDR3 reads CASSLEGTSGRPHEQFF. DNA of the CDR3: TGCGCCAGCAGCTTGGAGGGGACTAGCGGGAGGCCTCATGAGCAGTTCTTC.

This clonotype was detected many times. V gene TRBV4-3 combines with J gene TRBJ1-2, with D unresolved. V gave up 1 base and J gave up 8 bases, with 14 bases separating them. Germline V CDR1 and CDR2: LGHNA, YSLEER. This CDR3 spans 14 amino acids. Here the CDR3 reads CASSQGVGVFGYTF. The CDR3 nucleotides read TGCGCCAGCAGCCAAGGGGTTGGGGTATTCGGCTACACCTTC.

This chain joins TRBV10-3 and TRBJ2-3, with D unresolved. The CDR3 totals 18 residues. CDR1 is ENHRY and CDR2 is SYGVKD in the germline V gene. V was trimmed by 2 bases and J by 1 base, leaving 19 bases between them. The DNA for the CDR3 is TGTGCCATCAGTGAGCCTTCGTCGATCCAGCTCCGCACAGATACGCAGTATTTT. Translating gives CAISEPSSIQLRTDTQYF.

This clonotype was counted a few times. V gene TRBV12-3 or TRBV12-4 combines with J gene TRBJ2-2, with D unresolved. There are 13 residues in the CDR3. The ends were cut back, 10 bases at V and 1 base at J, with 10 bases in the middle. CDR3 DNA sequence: TGTGCCATCGGACGGCGGAACACCGGGGAGCTGTTTTTT. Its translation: CAIGRRNTGELFF.

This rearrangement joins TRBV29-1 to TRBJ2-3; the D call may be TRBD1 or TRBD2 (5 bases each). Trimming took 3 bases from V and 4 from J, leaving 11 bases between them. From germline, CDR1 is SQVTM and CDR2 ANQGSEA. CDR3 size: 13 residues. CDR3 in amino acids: CSVDGGSADTQYF. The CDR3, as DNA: TGCAGCGTTGATGGGGGTAGTGCAGATACGCAGTATTTT.

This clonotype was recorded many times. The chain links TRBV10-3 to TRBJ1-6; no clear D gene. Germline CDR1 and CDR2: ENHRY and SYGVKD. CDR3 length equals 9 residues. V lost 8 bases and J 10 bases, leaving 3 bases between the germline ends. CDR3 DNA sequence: TGTGCCATCGGCTCACCCCTCCACTTT. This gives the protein CAIGSPLHF.

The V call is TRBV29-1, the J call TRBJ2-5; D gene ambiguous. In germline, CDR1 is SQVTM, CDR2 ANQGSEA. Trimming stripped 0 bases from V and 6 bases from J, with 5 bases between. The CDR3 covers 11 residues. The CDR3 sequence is CSVEDPKTQYF. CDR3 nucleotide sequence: TGCAGCGTTGAAGATCCGAAGACCCAGTACTTC.

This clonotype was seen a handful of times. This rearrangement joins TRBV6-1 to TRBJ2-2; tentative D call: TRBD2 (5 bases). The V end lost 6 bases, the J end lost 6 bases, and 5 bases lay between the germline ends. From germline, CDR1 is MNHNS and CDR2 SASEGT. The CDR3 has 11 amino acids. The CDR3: CASREAGELFF. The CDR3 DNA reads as TGTGCCAGCAGGGAGGCCGGGGAGCTGTTTTTT.

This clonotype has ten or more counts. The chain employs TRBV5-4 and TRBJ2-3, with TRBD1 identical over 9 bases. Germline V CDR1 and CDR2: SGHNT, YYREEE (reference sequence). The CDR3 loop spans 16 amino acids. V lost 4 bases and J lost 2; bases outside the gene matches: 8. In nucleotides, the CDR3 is TGTGCCAGCAGCGACAGGAGGACAGGGGCCACAGATACGCAGTATTTT. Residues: CASSDRRTGATDTQYF. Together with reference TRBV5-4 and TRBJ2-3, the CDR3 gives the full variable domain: ETGVTQSPTHLIKTRGQQVTLRCSSQSGHNTVSWYQQALGQGPQFIFQYYREEENGRGNFPPRFSGLQFPNYSSELNVNALELDDSALYLCASSDRRTGATDTQYFGPGTRLTVL.

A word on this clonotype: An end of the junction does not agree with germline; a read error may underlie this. CDR3 sequence: CASSAGGNNEQFF. The CDR3, as DNA: TGTGCTAGCAGCGCGGGGGGCAACAATGAGCAGTTCTTC. This sequence joins TRBV7-7 and TRBJ2-1; 8 bases are a match to TRBD2. Germline V lookup: CDR1 SSHAT, CDR2 FNYEAQ (reference sequence). The CDR3 length is 13 residues. Full variable domain (outside the CDR3, taken from reference TRBV7-7 and TRBJ2-1): GAGVSQSPRYKVTKRGQDVTLRCDPISSHATLYWYQQALGQGPEFLTYFNYEAQPDKSGLPSDRFSAERPEGSISTLTIQRTEQRDSAMYRCASSAGGNNEQFFGPGTRLTVL.

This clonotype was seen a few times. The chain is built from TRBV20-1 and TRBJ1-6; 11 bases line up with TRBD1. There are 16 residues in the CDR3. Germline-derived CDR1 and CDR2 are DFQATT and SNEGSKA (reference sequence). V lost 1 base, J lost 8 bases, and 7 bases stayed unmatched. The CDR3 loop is CSARGTGGVGDSPLHF. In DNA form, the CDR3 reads TGCAGTGCTAGAGGGACAGGGGGCGTGGGGGATTCACCCCTCCACTTT.

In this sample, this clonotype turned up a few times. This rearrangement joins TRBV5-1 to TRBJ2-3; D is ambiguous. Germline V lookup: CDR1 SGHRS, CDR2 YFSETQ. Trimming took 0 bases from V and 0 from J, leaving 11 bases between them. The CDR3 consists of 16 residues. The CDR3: CASSLAWATSTDTQYF. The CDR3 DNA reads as TGCGCCAGCAGCTTGGCCTGGGCAACTAGCACAGATACGCAGTATTTT.

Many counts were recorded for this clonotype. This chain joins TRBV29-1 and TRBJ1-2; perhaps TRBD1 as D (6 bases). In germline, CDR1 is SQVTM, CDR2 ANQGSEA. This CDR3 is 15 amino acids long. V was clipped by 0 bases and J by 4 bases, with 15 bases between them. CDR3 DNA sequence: TGCAGCGTTGAAGATCCAGCAGGGGCGATCTATGGCTACACCTTC. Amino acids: CSVEDPAGAIYGYTF.

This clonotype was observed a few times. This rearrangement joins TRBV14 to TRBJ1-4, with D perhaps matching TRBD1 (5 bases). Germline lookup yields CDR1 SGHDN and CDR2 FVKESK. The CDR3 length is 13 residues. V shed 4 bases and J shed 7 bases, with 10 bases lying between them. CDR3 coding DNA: TGTGCCAGCAGCCCCGGGAGGGGTGAAAAACTGTTTTTT. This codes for CASSPGRGEKLFF.

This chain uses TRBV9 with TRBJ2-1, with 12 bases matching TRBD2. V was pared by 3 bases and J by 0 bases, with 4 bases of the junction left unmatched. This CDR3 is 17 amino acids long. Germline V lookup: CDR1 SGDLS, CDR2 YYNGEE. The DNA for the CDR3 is TGTGCCAGCAGCGCCCGACTAGCGGGGGTCTCCTACAATGAGCAGTTCTTC. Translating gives CASSARLAGVSYNEQFF. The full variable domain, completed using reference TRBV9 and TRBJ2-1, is DSGVTQTPKHLITATGQRVTLRCSPRSGDLSVYWYQQSLDQGLQFLIQYYNGEERAKGNILERFSAQQFPDLHSELNLSSLELGDSALYFCASSARLAGVSYNEQFFGPGTRLTVL.

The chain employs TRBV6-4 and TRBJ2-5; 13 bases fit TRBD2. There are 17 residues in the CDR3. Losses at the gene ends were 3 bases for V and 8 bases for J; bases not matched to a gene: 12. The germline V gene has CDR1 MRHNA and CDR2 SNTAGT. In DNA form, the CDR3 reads TGTGCCAGCAGTGAGACTTTCGGACTAGCGGGGGACATAACCCAGTACTTC. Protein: CASSETFGLAGDITQYF.

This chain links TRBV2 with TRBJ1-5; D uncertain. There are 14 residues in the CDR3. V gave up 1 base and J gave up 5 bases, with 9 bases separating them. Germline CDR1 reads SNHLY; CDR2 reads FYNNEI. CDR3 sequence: CASSEGRGYQPQHF. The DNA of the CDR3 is TGTGCCAGCAGTGAAGGGCGGGGTTATCAGCCCCAGCATTTT.

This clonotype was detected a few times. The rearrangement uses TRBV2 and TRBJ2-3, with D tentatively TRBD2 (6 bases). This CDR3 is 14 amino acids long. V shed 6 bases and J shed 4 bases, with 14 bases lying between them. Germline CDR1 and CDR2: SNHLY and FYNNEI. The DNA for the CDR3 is TGTGCCAGCAGGGGGGGTACTTCGGCAGATACGCAGTATTTT. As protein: CASRGGTSADTQYF.

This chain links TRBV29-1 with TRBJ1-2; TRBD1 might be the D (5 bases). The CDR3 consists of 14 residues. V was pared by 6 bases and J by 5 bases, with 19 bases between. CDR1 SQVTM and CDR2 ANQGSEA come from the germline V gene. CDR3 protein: CSVLGRGAAYGYTF. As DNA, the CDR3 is TGCAGCGTACTTGGACGAGGGGCGGCTTATGGCTACACCTTC.

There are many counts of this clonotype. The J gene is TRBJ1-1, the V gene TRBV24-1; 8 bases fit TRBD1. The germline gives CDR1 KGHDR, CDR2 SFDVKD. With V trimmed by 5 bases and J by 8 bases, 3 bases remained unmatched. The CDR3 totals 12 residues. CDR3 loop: CATSGGQGEAFF. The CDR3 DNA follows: TGTGCCACCAGTGGAGGACAGGGAGAAGCTTTCTTT.

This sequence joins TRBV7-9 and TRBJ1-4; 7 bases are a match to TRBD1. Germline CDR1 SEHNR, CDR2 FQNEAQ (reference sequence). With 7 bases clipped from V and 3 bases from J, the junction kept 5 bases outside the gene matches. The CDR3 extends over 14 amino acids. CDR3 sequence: CASKQGTANEKLFF. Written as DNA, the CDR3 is TGTGCCAGCAAACAGGGGACGGCTAATGAAAAACTGTTTTTT.